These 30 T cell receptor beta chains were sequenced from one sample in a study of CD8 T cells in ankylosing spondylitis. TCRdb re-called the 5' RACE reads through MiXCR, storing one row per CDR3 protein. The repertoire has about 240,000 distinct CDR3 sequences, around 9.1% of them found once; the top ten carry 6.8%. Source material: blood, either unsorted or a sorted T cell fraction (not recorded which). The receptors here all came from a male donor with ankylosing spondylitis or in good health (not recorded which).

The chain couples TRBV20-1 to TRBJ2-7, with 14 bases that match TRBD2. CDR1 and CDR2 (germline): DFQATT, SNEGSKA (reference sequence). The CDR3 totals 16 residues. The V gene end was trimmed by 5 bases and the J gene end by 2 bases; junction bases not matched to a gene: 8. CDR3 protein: CSAEGLAGAPPYEQYF. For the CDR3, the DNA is TGCAGTGCTGAGGGACTAGCGGGAGCTCCCCCCTACGAGCAGTACTTC.

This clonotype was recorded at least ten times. CDR3: CSAPSGGTTDTQYF. The CDR3 coding sequence is TGCAGTGCTCCTAGCGGGGGAACCACAGATACGCAGTATTTT. This chain connects TRBV20-1 to TRBJ2-3; 10 bases match TRBD2. V was pared by 5 bases and J by 2 bases, with 4 bases of the junction left unmatched. This CDR3 spans 14 amino acids. Per germline, CDR1 DFQATT and CDR2 SNEGSKA (reference sequence).

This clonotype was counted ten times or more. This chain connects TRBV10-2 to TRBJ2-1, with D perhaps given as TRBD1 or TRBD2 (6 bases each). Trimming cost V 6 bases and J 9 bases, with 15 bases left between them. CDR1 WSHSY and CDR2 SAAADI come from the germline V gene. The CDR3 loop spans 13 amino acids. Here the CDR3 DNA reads TGCGCCAGCAGGTCCGGACTACAGGGTGAGCAGTTCTTC. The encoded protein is CASRSGLQGEQFF.

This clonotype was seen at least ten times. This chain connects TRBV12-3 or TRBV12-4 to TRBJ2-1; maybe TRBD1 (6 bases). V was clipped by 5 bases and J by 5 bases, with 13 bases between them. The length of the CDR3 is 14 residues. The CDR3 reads CASSPGHSNNEQFF. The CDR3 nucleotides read TGTGCCAGCAGTCCGGGACACTCTAACAATGAGCAGTTCTTC.

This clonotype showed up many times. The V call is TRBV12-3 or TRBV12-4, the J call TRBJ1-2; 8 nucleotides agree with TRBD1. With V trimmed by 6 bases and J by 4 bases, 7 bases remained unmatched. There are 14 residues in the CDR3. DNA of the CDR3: TGTGCCAGCAGATACAGGGGGTACGGCTATGGCTACACCTTC. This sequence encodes CASRYRGYGYGYTF.

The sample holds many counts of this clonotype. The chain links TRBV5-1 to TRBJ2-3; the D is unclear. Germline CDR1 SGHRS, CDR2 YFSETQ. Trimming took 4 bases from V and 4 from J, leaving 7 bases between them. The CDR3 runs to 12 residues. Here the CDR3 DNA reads TGCGCCAGCAGCAAAGTCTCAGATACGCAGTATTTT. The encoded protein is CASSKVSDTQYF.

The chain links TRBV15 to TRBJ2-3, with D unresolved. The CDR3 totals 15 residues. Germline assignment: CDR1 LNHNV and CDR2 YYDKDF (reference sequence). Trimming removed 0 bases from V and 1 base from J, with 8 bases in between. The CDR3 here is CATSRERTGTDTQYF. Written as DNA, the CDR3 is TGTGCCACCAGCAGAGAAAGGACGGGCACAGATACGCAGTATTTT.

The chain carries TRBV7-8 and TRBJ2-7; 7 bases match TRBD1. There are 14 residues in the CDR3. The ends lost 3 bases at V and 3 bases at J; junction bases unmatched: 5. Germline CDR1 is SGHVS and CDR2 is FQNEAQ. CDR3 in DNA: TGTGCCAGCAGCTTCACAGGGGTCGACTACGAGCAGTACTTC. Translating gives CASSFTGVDYEQYF.

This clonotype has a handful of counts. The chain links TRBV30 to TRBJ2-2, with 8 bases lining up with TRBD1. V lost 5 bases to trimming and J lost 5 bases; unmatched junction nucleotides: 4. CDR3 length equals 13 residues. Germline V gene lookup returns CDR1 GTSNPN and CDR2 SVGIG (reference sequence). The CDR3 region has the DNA TGTGCCTGGGACAGGGGAGAGACCGGGGAGCTGTTTTTT. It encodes CAWDRGETGELFF.

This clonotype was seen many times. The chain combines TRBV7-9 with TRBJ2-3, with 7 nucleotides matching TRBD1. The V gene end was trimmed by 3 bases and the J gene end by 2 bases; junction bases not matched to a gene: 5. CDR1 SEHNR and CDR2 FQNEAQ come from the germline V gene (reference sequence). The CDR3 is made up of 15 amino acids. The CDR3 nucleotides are TGTGCCAGCAGCTTCGTGACAGGGCTCACAGATACGCAGTATTTT. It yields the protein CASSFVTGLTDTQYF.

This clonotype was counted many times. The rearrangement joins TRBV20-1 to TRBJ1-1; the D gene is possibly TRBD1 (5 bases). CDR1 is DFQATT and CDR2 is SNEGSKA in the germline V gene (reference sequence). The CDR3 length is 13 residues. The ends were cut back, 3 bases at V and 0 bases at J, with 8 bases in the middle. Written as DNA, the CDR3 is TGCAGTGCTAGTCGGACAATGAACACTGAAGCTTTCTTT. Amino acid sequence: CSASRTMNTEAFF.

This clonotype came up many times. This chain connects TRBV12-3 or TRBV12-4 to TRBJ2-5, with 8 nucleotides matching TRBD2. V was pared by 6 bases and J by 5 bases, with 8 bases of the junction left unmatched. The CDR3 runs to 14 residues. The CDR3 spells CASSKETSVETQYF. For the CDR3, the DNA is TGTGCCAGCAGCAAAGAGACTAGCGTTGAGACCCAGTACTTC.

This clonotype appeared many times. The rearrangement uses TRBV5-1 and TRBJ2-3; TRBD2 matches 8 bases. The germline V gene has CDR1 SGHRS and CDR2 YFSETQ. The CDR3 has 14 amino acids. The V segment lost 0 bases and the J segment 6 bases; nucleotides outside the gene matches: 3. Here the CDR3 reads CASSLDRTSDTQYF. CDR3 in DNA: TGCGCCAGCAGCTTGGACCGGACTAGCGATACGCAGTATTTT. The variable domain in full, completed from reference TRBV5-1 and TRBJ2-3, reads KAGVTQTPRYLIKTRGQQVTLSCSPISGHRSVSWYQQTPGQGLQFLFEYFSETQRNKGNFPGRFSGRQFSNSRSEMNVSTLELGDSALYLCASSLDRTSDTQYFGPGTRLTVL.

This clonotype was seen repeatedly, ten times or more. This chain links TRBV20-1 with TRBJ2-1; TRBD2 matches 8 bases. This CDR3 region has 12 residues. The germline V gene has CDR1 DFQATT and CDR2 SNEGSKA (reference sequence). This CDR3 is CSPARGDNEQFF. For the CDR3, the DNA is TGCAGCCCTGCGCGGGGGGACAATGAGCAGTTCTTC.

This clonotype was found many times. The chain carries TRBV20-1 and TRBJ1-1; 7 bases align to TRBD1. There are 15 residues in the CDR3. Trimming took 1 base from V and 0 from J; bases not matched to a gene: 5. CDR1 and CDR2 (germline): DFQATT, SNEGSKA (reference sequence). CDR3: CSARGPGTVNTEAFF. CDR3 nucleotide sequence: TGCAGTGCTAGAGGCCCCGGGACAGTGAACACTGAAGCTTTCTTT.

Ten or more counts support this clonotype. CDR3 in amino acids: CSARVGTSGNEQFF. The CDR3 DNA reads as TGCAGTGCTAGAGTCGGGACTAGCGGCAATGAGCAGTTCTTC. The chain employs TRBV20-1 and TRBJ2-1; TRBD2 aligns across 11 bases. V trimming: 1 base; J trimming: 6 bases; junction bases outside the gene matches: 2. The CDR3 runs to 14 residues. CDR1 is DFQATT, CDR2 SNEGSKA, per germline (reference sequence).

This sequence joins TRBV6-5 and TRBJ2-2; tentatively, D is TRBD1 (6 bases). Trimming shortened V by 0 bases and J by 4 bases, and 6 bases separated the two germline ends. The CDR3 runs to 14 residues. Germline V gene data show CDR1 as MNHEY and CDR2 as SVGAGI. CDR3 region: CASSYSTGTGELFF. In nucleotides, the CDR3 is TGTGCCAGCAGTTACTCGACAGGCACCGGGGAGCTGTTTTTT.

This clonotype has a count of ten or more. Written as DNA, the CDR3 is TGCGCCAGTTCACTGGGATCCCAGGCTGACGAGCAGTACTTC. This encodes CASSLGSQADEQYF. The chain is built from TRBV5-1 and TRBJ2-7; D is ambiguous. This CDR3 has 14 residues. V was shortened by 8 bases and J by 5 bases, with 20 bases between the two germline ends. Germline V CDR1 and CDR2: SGHRS, YFSETQ.

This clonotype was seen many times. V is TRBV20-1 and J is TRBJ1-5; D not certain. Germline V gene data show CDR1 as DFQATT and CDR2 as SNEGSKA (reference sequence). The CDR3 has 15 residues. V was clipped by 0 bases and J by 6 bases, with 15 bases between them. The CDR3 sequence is CSARDRALGGQPQHF. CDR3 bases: TGCAGTGCTAGAGATCGGGCCCTAGGAGGTCAGCCCCAGCATTTT.

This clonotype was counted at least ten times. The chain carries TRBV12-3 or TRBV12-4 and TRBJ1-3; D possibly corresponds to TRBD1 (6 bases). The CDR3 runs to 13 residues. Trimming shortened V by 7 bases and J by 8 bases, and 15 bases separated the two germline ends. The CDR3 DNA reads TGTGCCAGCACCAAGGGGGGAGGCGACACCATATATTTT. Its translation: CASTKGGGDTIYF.

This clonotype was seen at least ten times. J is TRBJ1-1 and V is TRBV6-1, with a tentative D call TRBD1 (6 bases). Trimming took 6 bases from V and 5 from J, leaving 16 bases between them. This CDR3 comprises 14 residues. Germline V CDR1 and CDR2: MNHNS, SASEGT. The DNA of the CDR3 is TGTGCCAGCAGCCCAGAGGGGGGTTTTACTGAAGCTTTCTTT. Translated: CASSPEGGFTEAFF.

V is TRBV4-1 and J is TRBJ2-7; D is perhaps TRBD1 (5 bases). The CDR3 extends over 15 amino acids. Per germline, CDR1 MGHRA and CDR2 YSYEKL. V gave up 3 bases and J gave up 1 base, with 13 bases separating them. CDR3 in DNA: TGCGCCAGCAGCCAGGGGCAGGGTGGTTCCTACGAGCAGTACTTC. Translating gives CASSQGQGGSYEQYF.

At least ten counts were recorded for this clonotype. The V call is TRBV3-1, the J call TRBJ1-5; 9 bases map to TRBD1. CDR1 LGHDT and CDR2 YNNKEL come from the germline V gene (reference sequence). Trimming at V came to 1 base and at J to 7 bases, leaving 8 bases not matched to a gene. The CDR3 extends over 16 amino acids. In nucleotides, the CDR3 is TGTGCCAGCAGCCAAGGATGGGGGACAGGGCAGCAGCCCCAGCATTTT. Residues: CASSQGWGTGQQPQHF. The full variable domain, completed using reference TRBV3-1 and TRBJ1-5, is DTAVSQTPKYLVTQMGNDKSIKCEQNLGHDTMYWYKQDSKKFLKIMFSYNNKELIINETVPNRFSPKSPDKAHLNLHINSLELGDSAVYFCASSQGWGTGQQPQHFGDGTRLSIL.

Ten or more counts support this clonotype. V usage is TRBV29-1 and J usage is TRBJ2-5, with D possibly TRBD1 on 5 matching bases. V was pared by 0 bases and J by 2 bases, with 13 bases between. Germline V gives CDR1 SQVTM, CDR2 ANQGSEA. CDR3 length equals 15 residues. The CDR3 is CSVEDPATAQETQYF. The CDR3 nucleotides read TGCAGCGTTGAAGATCCGGCGACAGCGCAAGAGACCCAGTACTTC.

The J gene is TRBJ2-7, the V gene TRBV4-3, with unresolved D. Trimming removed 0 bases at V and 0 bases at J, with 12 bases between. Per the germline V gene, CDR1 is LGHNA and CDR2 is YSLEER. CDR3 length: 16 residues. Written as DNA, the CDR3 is TGCGCCAGCAGCCAAGATCGAGCGTTAAGCTCCTACGAGCAGTACTTC. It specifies CASSQDRALSSYEQYF.

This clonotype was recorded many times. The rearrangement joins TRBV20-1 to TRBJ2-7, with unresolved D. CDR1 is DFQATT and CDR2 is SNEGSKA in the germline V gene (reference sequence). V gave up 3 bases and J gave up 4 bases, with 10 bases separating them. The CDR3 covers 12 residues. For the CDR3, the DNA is TGCAGTGCTAGTGTTCAGAGTTACGAGCAGTACTTC. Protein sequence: CSASVQSYEQYF.

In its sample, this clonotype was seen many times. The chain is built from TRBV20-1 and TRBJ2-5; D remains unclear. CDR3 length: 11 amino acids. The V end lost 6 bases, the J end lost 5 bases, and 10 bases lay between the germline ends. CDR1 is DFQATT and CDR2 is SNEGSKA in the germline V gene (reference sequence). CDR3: CSAMVGETQYF. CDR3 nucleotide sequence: TGCAGTGCAATGGTGGGCGAGACCCAGTACTTC.

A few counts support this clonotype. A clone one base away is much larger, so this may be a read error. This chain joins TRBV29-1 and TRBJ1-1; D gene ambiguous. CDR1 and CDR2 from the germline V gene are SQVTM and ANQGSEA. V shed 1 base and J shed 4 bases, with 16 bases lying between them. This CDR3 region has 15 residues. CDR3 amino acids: CSVEVGRGWPTEAFF. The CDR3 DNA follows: TGCAGCGTTGAAGTGGGGAGAGGGTGGCCCACTGAAGCTTTCTTT. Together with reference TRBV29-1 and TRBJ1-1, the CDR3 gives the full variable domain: SAVISQKPSRDICQRGTSLTIQCQVDSQVTMMFWYRQQPGQSLTLIATANQGSEATYESGFVIDKFPISRPNLTFSTLTVSNMSPEDSSIYLCSVEVGRGWPTEAFFGQGTRLTVV.

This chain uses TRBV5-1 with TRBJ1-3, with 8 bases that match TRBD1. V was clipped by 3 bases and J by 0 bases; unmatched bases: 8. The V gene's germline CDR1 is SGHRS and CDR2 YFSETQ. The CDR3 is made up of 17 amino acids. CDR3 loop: CASSSTPTGASGNTIYF. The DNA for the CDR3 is TGCGCCAGCAGCTCAACCCCGACAGGGGCCTCTGGAAACACCATATATTTT.

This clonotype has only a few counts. This CDR3 reads CSAGPGGFKNIQYF. Here the CDR3 DNA reads TGCAGTGCGGGCCCGGGGGGGTTCAAAAACATTCAGTACTTC. The chain uses TRBV20-1 and TRBJ2-4; 8 nucleotides match TRBD2. The CDR3 runs to 14 residues. The germline V gene encodes CDR1 DFQATT and CDR2 SNEGSKA (reference sequence). The V gene end was trimmed by 6 bases and the J gene end by 3 bases; junction bases not matched to a gene: 7.